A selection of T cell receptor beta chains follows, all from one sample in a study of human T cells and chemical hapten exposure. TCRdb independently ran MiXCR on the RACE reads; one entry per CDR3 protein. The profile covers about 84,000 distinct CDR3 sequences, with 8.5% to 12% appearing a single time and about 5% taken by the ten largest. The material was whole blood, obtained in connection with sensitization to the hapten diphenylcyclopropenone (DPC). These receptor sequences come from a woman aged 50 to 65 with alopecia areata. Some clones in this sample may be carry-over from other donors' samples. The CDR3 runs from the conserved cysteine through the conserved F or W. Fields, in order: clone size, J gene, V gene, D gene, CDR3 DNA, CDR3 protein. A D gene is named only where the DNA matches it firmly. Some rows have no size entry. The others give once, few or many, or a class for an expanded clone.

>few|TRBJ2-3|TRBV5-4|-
TGTGCCAGCAGCTTCATTGGAGCGGGCACAGATACGCAGTATTTT
CASSFIGAGTDTQYF
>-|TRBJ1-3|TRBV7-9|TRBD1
TGTGCCAGCAGCCCCACACCGACGGGACAGGGAAACACCATATATTTT
CASSPTPTGQGNTIYF
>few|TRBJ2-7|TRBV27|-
TGTGCCAGCAAACTAAACCCCGGGACACAATACGAGCAGTACTTC
CASKLNPGTQYEQYF
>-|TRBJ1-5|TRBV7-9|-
TGTGCCAGCAGCTTCGCCGGGACGGCGAATCAGCCCCAGCATTTT
CASSFAGTANQPQHF
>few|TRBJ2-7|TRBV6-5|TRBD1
TGTGCCAGCAGAAAGCTAGGACAGGGGGCCTACGAGCAGTACTTC
CASRKLGQGAYEQYF
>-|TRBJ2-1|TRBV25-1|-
TGTGCCAGCAGTGAATTGGTTGGGGGGGCTGAGCAGTTCTTC
CASSELVGGAEQFF
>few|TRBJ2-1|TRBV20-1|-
TGCAGTGCTAGAGATTATCTAGTAGGTGAGCAGTTCTTC
CSARDYLVGEQFF
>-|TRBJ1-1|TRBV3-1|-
TGTGCCAGCAGCCCGAGACGACAGTTATCGACTGAAGCTTTCTTT
CASSPRRQLSTEAFF
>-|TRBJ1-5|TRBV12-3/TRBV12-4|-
TGTGCCAGCAGCATCTTGGGGGGCAATCAGCCCCAGCATTTT
CASSILGGNQPQHF
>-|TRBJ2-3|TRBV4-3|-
TGCGCCAGCAGCCGCACCATCCAGGGAAGCACAGATACGCAGTATTTT
CASSRTIQGSTDTQYF
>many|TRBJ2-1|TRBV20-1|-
TGCAGTGCTAGAGATCCCCAGGGTCTGAGAAATGAGCAGTTCTTC
CSARDPQGLRNEQFF
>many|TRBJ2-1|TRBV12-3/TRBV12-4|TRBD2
TGTGCCAGCAGCAGAGTAGCGGGAGGGCCTCGAAATGAGCAGTTCTTC
CASSRVAGGPRNEQFF
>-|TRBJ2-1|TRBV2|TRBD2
TGTGCCAGCATTGGACTAGCGGGCTCCGAGTCCTACAATGAGCAGTTCTTC
CASIGLAGSESYNEQFF
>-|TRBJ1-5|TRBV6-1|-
TGTGCCAGCAGCGACAGGTCCCAACAGCCCCAGCATTTT
CASSDRSQQPQHF
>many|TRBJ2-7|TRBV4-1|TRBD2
TGCGCCAGCAGCTGGATAGCGGGAGGGCCTTACGAGCAGTACTTC
CASSWIAGGPYEQYF
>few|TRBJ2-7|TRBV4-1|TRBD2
TGCGCCAGCAGCCAAGGGCTAGCGGGAGTTGGCGAGCAGTACTTC
CASSQGLAGVGEQYF
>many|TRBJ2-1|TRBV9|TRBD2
TGTGCCAGCAGCGGCCCTTCTAGCGGCAGATCCTACAATGAGCAGTTCTTC
CASSGPSSGRSYNEQFF
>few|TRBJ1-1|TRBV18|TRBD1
TGTGCCAGCTCCCTACGTCAGACAGGGGAGGTCACTGAAGCTTTCTTT
CASSLRQTGEVTEAFF
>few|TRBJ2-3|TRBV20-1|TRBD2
TGCAGTGCTAGCCAGGGACTAGCGGTCACAGATACGCAGTATTTT
CSASQGLAVTDTQYF
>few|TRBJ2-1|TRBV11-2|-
TGTGCCAGCTCCCCTGAGGGGTATGAGCAGTTCTTC
CASSPEGYEQFF
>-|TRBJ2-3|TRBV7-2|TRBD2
TGTGGCAGCGTAGAGCGGGAAACAGATACGCAGTATTTT
CGSVERETDTQYF
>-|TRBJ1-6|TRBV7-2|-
TGTGCCAGCAGCTTAGTTATATCGGGGGGCGGAGGGTCACCCCTCCACTTT
CASSLVISGGGGSPLHF
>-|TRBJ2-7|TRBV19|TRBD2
TGTTCCAGTAGCCTAACTCCGGGACTAGTGGGCGAGCAGTACTTC
CSSSLTPGLVGEQYF
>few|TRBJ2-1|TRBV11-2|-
TGTGCCAGCAGCCAACGACTAGACCCCTACAATGAGCAGTTCTTC
CASSQRLDPYNEQFF
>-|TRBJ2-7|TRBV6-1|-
TGTGCCAGCAGTGCTCGTTCGGGCAGAACCTACGAGCAGTACTTC
CASSARSGRTYEQYF
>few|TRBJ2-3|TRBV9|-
TGTGCCAGCAGCGTAACGGGCACAGATACGCAGTATTTT
CASSVTGTDTQYF
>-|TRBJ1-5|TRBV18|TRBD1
TGTGCCAGCTCACTAGGAGGACAGGGGTTCAATCAGCCCCAGCATTTT
CASSLGGQGFNQPQHF
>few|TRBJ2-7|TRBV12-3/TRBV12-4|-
TGTGCCAGCAGTTTTCCCGGGACGCCCAACGAGCAGTACTTC
CASSFPGTPNEQYF
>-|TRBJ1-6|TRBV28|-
TGTGCCAGCAGTCAACCCCCCGGCAATTCACCCCTCCACTTT
CASSQPPGNSPLHF
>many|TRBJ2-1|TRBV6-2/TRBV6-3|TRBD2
TGTGCCAGCAAACGACTAGCGGTCGTCAACTACAATGAGCAGTTCTTC
CASKRLAVVNYNEQFF
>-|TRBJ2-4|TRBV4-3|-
TGCGCCAGCAGCCAAGATTTTAGGGCTGTGGCCAAAAACATTCAGTACTTC
CASSQDFRAVAKNIQYF
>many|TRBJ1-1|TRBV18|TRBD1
TGTGCCAGCTCACCCCAGGGGGGCCCTGAAGCTTTCTTT
CASSPQGGPEAFF
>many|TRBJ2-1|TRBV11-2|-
TGTGCCAGCAGGGATAGGGGTCAGGGCAGACAGTTCTTC
CASRDRGQGRQFF
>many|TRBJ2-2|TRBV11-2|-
TGTGCCAGCAGCTCTGGGTCGAACACCGGGGAGCTGTTTTTT
CASSSGSNTGELFF
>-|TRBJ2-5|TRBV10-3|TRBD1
TGTGCCAGTGGACAGGGCGTCGAGACCCAGTACTTC
CASGQGVETQYF
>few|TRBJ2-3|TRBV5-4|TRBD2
TGTGCCAGCAGCTTGAAAACTAGCGCGCCAGATACGCAGTATTTT
CASSLKTSAPDTQYF
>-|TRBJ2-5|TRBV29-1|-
TGCAGCGTTGTAGCCACTGAAGAGACCCAGTACTTC
CSVVATEETQYF
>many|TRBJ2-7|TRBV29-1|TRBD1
TGCAGCGTTGCAGCAGGGGGAATCTACGAGCAGTACTTC
CSVAAGGIYEQYF
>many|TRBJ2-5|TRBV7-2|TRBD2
TGTGCCAGCAGCCCTCGGGTAGCGGGACGACAAGAGACCCAGTACTTC
CASSPRVAGRQETQYF
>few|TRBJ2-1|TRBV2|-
TGTGCCAGCATGTGGCAGACTTGGGGCAATGAGCAGTTCTTC
CASMWQTWGNEQFF
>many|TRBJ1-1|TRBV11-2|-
TGTGCCAGCAGCCCCCGCGGCAGGATCAACACTGAAGCTTTCTTT
CASSPRGRINTEAFF
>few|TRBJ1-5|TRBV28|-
TGTGCCAGCAGGGAGGTGATTAATCAGCCCCAGCATTTT
CASREVINQPQHF
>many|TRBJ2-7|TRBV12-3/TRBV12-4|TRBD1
TGTGCCAGCAGACCCGGGACAGCGAGCTCCTACGAGCAGTACTTC
CASRPGTASSYEQYF
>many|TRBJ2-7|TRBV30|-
TGTGCCCCTGCCCCCTGGCTAGATTCCTACGAGCAGTACTTC
CAPAPWLDSYEQYF
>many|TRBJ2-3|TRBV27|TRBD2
TGTGCCAGCAGACTAGCGGGAGCGCTAGATACGCAGTATTTT
CASRLAGALDTQYF
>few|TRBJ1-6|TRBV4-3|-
TGCGCCAGCAGCCATGCGGGTTCGGATTCACCCCTCCACTTT
CASSHAGSDSPLHF
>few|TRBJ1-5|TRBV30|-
TGTGCCTGGAATTCAGGGGGCAATCAGCCCCAGCATTTT
CAWNSGGNQPQHF
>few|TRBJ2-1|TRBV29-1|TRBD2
TGCAGCGTTGAAACCCCGGGAGGGCCGGATGAGCAGTTCTTC
CSVETPGGPDEQFF
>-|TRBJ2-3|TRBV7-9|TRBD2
TGTGCCAGCAGCCTGGGACTAGCGGGAGCCCGCACAGATACGCAGTATTTT
CASSLGLAGARTDTQYF
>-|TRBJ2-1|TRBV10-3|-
TGTGCCATCAGTGCACTAGCAGGAGTCTACAATGAGCAGTTCTTC
CAISALAGVYNEQFF
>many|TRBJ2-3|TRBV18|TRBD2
TGTGCCAGCTCACCCGGGAGGGGTACAGATACGCAGTATTTT
CASSPGRGTDTQYF